In its sample, the clone carrying this T cell receptor (beta chain) was seen once. The antigen is not known. The CDR3 contains 12 residues. Germline V gene sequence: CDR1 SGHVS, CDR2 FNYEAQ. Trimming shortened V by 5 bases and J by 1 base, and 6 bases separated the two germline ends. TCRdb keeps only in-frame clones here, not all; method: immunoSEQ multiplex PCR. The sample lists about 1.5 million clones, around 98% occurring once. The data belong to a study of shared clonotypes between healthy human individuals. Study-wide results and limits: The study found lower generation probabilities in non-shared clonotypes than in those shared by all four donors.

The sequencing input was naive CD4+ T cells sorted from blood. Noted subset: CD45RA+ positively selected. This TCR came from a young man in good health. This chain joins TRBV7-6 and TRBJ2-7, with unresolved D. DNA of the CDR3: TGTGCCAGCAGCACCAATTCCTACGAGCAGTACTTC. Translation gives CASSTNSYEQYF.